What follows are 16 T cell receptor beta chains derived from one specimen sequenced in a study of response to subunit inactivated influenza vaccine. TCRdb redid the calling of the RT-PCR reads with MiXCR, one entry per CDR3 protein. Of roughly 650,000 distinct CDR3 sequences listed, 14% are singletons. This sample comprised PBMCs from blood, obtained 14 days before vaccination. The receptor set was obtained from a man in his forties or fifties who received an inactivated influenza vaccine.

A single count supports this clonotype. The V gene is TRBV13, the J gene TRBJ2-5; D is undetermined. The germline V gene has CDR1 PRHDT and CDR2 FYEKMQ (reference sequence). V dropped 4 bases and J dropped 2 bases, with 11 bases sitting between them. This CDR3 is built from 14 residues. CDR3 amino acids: CASSSPSGQETQYF. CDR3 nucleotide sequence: TGTGCCAGCAGCTCTCCTTCGGGTCAAGAGACCCAGTACTTC.

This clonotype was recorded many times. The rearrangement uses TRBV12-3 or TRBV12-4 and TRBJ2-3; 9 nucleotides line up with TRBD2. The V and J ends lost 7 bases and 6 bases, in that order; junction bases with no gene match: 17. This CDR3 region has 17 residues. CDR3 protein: CASTKPKVAGAGDTQYF. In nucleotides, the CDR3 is TGTGCCAGCACGAAACCTAAGGTAGCGGGGGCCGGGGATACGCAGTATTTT.

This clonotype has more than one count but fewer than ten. For the CDR3, the DNA is TGTGCCATCAGTGAATCGGACTATAGCAATCAGCCCCAGCATTTT. Protein sequence: CAISESDYSNQPQHF. The V gene is TRBV10-3, the J gene TRBJ1-5; D unclear. Germline V CDR1 and CDR2: ENHRY, SYGVKD. This CDR3 is built from 15 residues. V dropped 3 bases and J dropped 0 bases, with 9 bases sitting between them.

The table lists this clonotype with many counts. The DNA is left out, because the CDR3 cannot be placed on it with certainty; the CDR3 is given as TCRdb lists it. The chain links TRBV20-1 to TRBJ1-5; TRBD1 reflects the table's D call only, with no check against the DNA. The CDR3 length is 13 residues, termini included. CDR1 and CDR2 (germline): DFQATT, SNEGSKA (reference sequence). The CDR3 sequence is CSVPVLGNQPQHF.

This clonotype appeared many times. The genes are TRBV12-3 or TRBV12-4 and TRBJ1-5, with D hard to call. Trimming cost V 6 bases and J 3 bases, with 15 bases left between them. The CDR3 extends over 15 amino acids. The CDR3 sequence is CASRKTGPANQPQHF. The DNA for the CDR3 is TGTGCCAGCAGAAAAACCGGTCCGGCCAATCAGCCCCAGCATTTT.

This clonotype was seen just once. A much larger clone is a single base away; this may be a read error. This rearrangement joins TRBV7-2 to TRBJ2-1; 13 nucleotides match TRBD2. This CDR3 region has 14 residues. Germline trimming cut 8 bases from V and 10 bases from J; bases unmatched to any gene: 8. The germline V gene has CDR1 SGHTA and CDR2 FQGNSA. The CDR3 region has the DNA TGTGCCAGCTGCAAACCGGGACTAGCGGGGGAGCAGTTCTTC. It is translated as CASCKPGLAGEQFF.

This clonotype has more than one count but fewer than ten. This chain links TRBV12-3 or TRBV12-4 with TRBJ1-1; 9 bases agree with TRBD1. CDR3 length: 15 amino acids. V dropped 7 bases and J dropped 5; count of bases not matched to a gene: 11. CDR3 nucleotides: TGTGCCAGCACAAAAAGTACAGGGGGCGCGACTGAAGCTTTCTTT. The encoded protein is CASTKSTGGATEAFF.

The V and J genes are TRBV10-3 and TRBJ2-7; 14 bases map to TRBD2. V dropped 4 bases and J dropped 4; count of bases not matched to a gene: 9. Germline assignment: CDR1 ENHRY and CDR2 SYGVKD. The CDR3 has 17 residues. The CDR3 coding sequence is TGTGCCATCAGTGCGACCCAGGGACTAGCGGGGGAGTACGAGCAGTACTTC. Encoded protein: CAISATQGLAGEYEQYF.

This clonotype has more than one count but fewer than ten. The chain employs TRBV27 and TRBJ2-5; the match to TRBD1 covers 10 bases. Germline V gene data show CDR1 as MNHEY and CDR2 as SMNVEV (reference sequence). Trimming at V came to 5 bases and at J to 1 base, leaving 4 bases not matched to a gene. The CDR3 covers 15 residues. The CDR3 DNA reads TGTGCCAGCAGTCCGGACAGGGGGTCCCAAGAGACCCAGTACTTC. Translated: CASSPDRGSQETQYF.

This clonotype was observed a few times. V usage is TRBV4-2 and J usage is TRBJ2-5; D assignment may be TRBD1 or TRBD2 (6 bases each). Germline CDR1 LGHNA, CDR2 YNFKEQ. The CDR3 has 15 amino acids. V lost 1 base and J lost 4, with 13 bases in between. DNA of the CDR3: TGTGCCAGCAGCCAAGGGGGGGCGCCCCCAGAGACCCAGTACTTC. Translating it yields CASSQGGAPPETQYF.

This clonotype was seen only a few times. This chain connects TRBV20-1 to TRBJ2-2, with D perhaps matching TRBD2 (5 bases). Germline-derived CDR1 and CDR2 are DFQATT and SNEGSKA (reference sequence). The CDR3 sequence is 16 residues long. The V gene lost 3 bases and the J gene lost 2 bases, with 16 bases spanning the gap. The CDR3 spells CSASFGGRTNTGELFF. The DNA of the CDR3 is TGCAGTGCTAGTTTTGGCGGCAGGACTAACACCGGGGAGCTGTTTTTT.

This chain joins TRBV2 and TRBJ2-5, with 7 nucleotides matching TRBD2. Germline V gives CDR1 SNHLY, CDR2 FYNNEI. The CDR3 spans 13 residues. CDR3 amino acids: CAQGASGEETQYF. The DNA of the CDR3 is TGTGCTCAGGGAGCTAGCGGTGAAGAGACCCAGTACTTC. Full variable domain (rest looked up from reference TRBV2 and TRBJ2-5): EPEVTQTPSHQVTQMGQEVILRCVPISNHLYFYWYRQILGQKVEFLVSFYNNEISEKSEIFDDQFSVERPDGSNFTLKIRSTKLEDSAMYFCAQGASGEETQYFGPGTRLLVL.

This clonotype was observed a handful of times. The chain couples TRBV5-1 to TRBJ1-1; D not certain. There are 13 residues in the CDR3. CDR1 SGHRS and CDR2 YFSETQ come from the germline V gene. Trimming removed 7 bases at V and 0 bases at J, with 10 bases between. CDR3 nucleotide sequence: TGCGCCAGCGCCCTTCGGGTGAACACTGAAGCTTTCTTT. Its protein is CASALRVNTEAFF. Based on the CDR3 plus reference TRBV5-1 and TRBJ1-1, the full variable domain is KAGVTQTPRYLIKTRGQQVTLSCSPISGHRSVSWYQQTPGQGLQFLFEYFSETQRNKGNFPGRFSGRQFSNSRSEMNVSTLELGDSALYLCASALRVNTEAFFGQGTRLTVV.

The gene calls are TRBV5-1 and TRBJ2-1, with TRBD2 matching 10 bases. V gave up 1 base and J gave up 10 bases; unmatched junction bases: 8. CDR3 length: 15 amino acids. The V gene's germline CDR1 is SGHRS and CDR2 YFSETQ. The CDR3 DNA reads TGCGCCAGCAGCTTGACGTCTAGCGGGGGTGAGGAGCAGTTCTTC. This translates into CASSLTSSGGEEQFF.

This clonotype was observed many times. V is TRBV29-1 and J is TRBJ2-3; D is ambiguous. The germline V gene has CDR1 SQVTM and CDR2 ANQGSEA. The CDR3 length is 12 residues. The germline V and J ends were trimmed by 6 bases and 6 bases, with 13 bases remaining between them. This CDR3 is CSVQTSLDTQYF. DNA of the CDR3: TGCAGCGTACAGACATCCCTTGATACGCAGTATTTT.

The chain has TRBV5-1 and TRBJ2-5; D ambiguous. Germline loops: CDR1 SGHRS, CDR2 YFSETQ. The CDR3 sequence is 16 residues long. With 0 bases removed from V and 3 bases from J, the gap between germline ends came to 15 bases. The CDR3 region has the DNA TGCGCCAGCAGCTTGGCCGAGTTCGGCGGAAAAGAGACCCAGTACTTC. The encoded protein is CASSLAEFGGKETQYF.